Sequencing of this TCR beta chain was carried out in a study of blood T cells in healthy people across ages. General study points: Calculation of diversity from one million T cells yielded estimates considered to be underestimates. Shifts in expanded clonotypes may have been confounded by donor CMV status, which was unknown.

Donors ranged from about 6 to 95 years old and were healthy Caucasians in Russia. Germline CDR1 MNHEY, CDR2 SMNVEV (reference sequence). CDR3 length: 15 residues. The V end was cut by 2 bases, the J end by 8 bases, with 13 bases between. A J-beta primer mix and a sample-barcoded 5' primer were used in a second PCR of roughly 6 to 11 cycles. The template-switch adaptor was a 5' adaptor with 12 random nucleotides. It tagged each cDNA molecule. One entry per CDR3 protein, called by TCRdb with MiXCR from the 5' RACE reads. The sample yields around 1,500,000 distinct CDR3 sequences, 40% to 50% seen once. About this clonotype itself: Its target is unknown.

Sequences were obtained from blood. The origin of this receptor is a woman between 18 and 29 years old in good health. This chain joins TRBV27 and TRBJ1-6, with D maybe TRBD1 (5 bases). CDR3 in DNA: TGTGCCAGCAGTTTAAGCATGGGACGGGATTCACCCCTCCACTTT. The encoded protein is CASSLSMGRDSPLHF.